The source of this T cell receptor (beta chain) is a study of cytomegalovirus exposure and HLA in healthy donors. On this clone: No antigen is known for it.

The PCR had 60 Vbeta and 13 Jbeta primers. Measured with immunoSEQ multiplex PCR; TCRdb has only the in-frame clones, and not every one. Seen here are about 190,000 clones, about 80% observed once, and the top ten hold around 3.7%. Trimming removed 5 bases from V and 4 bases from J; junction bases left unmatched: 9. The germline V gene encodes CDR1 MNHEY and CDR2 SMNVEV (reference sequence). The CDR3 is 15 amino acids. Overall study results and limits: TCR beta sequences reportedly predicted most subjects' HLA-A and HLA-B alleles accurately.

Material: PBMCs. The chain couples TRBV27 to TRBJ1-2, with 8 nucleotides matching TRBD1. This clonotype originated in a man aged 40-50 years in good health and CMV-seropositive. CDR3 region: CASSLRTGSGYGYTF. CDR3 in DNA: TGTGCCAGCAGTCTCCGGACAGGGTCGGGCTATGGCTACACCTTC.